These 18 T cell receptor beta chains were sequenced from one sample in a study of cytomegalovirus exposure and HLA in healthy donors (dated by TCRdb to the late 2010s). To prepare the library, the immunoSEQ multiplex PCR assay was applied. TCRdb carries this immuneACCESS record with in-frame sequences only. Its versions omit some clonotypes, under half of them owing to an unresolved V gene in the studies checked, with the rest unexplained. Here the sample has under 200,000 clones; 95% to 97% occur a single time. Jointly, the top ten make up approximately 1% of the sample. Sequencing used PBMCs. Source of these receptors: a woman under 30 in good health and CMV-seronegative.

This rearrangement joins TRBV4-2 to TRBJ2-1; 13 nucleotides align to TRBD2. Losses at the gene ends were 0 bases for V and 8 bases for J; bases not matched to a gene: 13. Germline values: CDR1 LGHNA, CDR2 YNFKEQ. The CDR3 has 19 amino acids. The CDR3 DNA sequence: TGTGCCAGCAGCCAAGATGCGACTAGCGGGAGGACAATGGGCGATGAGCAGTTCTTC. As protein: CASSQDATSGRTMGDEQFF.

DNA of the CDR3: TGTGCCAGCTCACCACCCAGGGGGCTTCAAGAGACCCAGTACTTC. Its translation is CASSPPRGLQETQYF. The gene calls are TRBV18 and TRBJ2-5; TRBD1 matches at 8 bases. The CDR3 is 15 residues long. Germline-derived CDR1 and CDR2 are KGHSH and LQKENI. V was clipped by 0 bases and J by 2 bases; unmatched bases: 2.

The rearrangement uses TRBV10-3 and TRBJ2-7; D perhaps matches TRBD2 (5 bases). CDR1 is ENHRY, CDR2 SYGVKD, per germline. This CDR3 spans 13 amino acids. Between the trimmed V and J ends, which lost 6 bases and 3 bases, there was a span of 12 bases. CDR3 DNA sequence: TGTGCCATCAGCCGAGAGGGCCACTACGAGCAGTACTTC. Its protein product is CAISREGHYEQYF.

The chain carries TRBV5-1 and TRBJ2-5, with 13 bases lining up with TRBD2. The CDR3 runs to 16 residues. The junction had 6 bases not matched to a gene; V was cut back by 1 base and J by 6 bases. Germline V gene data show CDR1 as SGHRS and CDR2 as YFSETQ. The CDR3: CASSLNPLAGGKTQYF. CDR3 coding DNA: TGCGCCAGCAGCTTGAATCCACTAGCGGGGGGGAAGACCCAGTACTTC.

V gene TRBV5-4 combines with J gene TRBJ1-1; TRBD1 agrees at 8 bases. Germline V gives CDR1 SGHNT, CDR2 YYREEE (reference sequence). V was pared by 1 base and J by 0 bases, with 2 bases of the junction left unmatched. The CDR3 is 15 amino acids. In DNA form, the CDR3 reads TGTGCCAGCAGCTTGCAGGGGGCCTTGAACACTGAAGCTTTCTTT. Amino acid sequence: CASSLQGALNTEAFF.

CDR3 bases: TGTGCCAGCAGCCAATTGGGGGGTAAAGGCAATCAGCCCCAGCATTTT. It yields the protein CASSQLGGKGNQPQHF. This chain uses TRBV16 with TRBJ1-5; D possibly corresponds to TRBD1 (5 bases). CDR1 is KGHSY, CDR2 FQNENV, per germline. V lost 1 base to trimming and J lost 2 bases, with 12 bases between them. CDR3 length: 16 amino acids.

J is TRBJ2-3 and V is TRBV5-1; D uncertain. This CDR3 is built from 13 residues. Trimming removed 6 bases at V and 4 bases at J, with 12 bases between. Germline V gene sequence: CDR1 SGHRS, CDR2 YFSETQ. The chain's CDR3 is CASKKPGPDTQYF. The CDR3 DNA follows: TGCGCCAGCAAAAAACCAGGCCCAGATACGCAGTATTTT.

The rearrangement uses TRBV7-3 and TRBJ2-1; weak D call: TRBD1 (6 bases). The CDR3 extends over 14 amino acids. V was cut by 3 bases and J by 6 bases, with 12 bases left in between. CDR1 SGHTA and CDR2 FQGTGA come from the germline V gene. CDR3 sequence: CASSLSRDTNEQFF. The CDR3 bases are TGTGCCAGCAGCTTGTCCCGGGACACCAATGAGCAGTTCTTC.

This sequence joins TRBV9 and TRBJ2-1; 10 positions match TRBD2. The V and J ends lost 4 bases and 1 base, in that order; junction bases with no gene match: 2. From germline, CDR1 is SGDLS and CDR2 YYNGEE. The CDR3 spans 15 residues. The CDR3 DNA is TGTGCCAGCAGCTCTAGCGGGGGTTCCTACAATGAGCAGTTCTTC. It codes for CASSSSGGSYNEQFF.

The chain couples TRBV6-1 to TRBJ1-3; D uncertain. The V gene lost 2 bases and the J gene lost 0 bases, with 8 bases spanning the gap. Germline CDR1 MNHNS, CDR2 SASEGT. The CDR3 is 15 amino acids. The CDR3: CASSENGSSGNTIYF. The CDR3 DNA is TGTGCCAGCAGTGAAAATGGGAGCTCTGGAAACACCATATATTTT.

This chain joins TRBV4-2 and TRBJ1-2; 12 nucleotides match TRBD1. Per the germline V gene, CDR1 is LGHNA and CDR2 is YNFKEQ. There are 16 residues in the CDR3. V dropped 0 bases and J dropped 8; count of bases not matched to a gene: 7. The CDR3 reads CASSQDSGQGAWGYTF. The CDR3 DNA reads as TGTGCCAGCAGCCAAGATTCGGGACAGGGGGCTTGGGGCTACACCTTC.

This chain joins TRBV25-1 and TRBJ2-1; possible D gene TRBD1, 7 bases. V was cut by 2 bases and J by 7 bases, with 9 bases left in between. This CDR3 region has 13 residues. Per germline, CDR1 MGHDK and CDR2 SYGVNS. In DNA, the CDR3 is TGTGCCAGCAGTGAAGCAGGGGGGAATGAGCAGTTCTTC. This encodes CASSEAGGNEQFF.

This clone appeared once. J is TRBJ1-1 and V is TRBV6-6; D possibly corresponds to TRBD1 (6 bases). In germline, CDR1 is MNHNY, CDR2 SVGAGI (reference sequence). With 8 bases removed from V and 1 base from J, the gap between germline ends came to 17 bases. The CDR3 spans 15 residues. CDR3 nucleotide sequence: TGTGCCAGCTCTACTGCGGACAGCTCGAACACTGAAGCTTTCTTT. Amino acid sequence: CASSTADSSNTEAFF.

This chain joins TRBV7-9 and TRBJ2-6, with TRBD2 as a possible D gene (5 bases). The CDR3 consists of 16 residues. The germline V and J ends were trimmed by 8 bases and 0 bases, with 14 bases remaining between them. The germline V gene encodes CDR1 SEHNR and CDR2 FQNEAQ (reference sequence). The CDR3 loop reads CASVGVKFSGANVLTF. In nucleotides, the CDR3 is TGTGCCAGCGTGGGAGTTAAATTCTCTGGGGCCAACGTCCTGACTTTC.

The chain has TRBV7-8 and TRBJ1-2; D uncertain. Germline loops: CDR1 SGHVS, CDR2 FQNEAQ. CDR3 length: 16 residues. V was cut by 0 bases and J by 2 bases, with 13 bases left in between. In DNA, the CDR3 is TGTGCCAGCAGCTTAGCGATGATGGGCCAAAACTATGGCTACACCTTC. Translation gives CASSLAMMGQNYGYTF.

CDR3 sequence (DNA): TGCGCCAGCAGCTTCCGACAGGGCAAGGCTAACTATGGCTACACCTTC. It specifies CASSFRQGKANYGYTF. The chain joins TRBV5-1 to TRBJ1-2; 7 bases map to TRBD1. The CDR3 spans 16 residues. CDR1 SGHRS and CDR2 YFSETQ come from the germline V gene. V was pared by 2 bases and J by 0 bases, with 7 bases of the junction left unmatched.

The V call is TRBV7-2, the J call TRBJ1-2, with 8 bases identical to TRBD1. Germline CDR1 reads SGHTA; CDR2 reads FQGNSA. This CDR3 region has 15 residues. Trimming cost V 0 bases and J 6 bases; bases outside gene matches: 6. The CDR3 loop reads CASSLASTGGNGYTF. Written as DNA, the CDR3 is TGTGCCAGCAGCTTAGCGAGTACAGGGGGGAATGGCTACACCTTC.

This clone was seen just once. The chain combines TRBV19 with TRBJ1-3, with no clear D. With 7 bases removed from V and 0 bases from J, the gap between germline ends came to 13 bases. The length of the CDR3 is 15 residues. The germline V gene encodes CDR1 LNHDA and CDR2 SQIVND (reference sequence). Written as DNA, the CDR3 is TGTGCCAGTATTCCTATCTCGATCTCTGGAAACACCATATATTTT. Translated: CASIPISISGNTIYF.